Below, one T cell receptor beta chain is given with its context. Its antigen is not identified. The TCR beta cDNA libraries carried unique molecular identifiers. TCRdb itself ran the PCR reads through MiXCR, one entry per CDR3 protein. The sample shows around 770,000 distinct CDR3 sequences, roughly 46% of them seen only once. The data are from a study of post-analysis software for immune sequencing data. Looking at the study overall: The cohort encompassed relapsing-remitting, secondary progressive and progressive-relapsing multiple sclerosis disease courses.

Germline V gene lookup returns CDR1 SGHTA and CDR2 FQGNSA. This CDR3 is built from 15 residues. Points from the study as a whole: Higher frequency in patients than in controls was seen for roughly five TRBV segments, with TRBV5-6, TRBV5-1 and TRBV20-1 among them.

The sequence was obtained from a girl under 18 with multiple sclerosis. This chain links TRBV7-2 with TRBJ2-7, with TRBD2 as a possible D gene (5 bases). The J call may be wrong; the DNA end is better matched by TRBJ2-5. Sequencing input: blood. The CDR3, as DNA: TGTGCCAGCAGCTTACAGCGACGGGGTGGAGAGACCCAGTACTTC. Translating gives CASSLQRRGGETQYF.